This T cell receptor (beta chain) was captured in a study of long-term antiretroviral therapy in people with HIV. Looking at the study overall: The oldest samples precede the 2015 immediate-ART recommendation by about a decade. Study outcomes and limitations: The study found that diversity rose after ART but stayed below transplant donor controls. Within the repertoire, clones expanded before ART were dominant at all time points.

Sequencing used immunoSEQ v3.0 at survey level. Method: immunoSEQ multiplex PCR; TCRdb's copy keeps in-frame clones and lacks some. The data hold roughly 20,000 clones, with around 90% observed a single time. Everyone in the study who had HIV was treated in the United States. Points on this clone: The antigen is not known.

The receptor was isolated from a man younger than 35 with HIV. The specimen comprised unsorted PBMCs, sampled 2.1 years after starting antiretroviral therapy.

The CDR3 DNA reads TGCGCCAGCAGTCAGGCCGGGACAGGGGGCCCCTATGGCTACACCTTC. It is translated as CASSQAGTGGPYGYTF. V and J are TRBV23-1 and TRBJ1-2; TRBD1 matches at 12 bases. TRBV23-1 is reported as an ORF; its role is uncertain. The V gene end was trimmed by 3 bases and the J gene end by 4 bases; junction bases not matched to a gene: 6. The CDR3 has 16 residues.